This T cell receptor beta chain was sequenced during a study of T cell repertoires in cytomegalovirus infection. Study information: A matching HLA type, together with CMV infection, was signaled by public TCR beta signatures. Notes on the study in general: In two of eight donors, the top clonotype was HLA-C-restricted CMV-specific.

The CDR3 runs to 15 residues. After removal of 6 bases from V and 4 bases from J, the junction contained 7 bases not matched to a gene. CDR1 MNHEY and CDR2 SVGEGT come from the germline V gene. MiXCR was run by TCRdb on the reads, yielding one entry per CDR3 protein. The data contain approximately 70,000 distinct CDR3 sequences, 20% to 25% of them singletons. This clonotype was counted a few times. Its target is unknown. The rearrangement uses TRBV6-2 or TRBV6-3 and TRBJ2-3; 10 bases map to TRBD2. The TCR sequence derives from a human donor in good health (CMV status not recorded). Some clones in this sample may be carry-over from other donors' samples. What was sequenced was PBMCs, sequenced either directly or after in vitro stimulation (not recorded which). DNA of the CDR3: TGTGCCAGCAGGCTTCTAGCGGGAGTGGCAGATACGCAGTATTTT. Translated, it gives CASRLLAGVADTQYF.